These 7 T cell receptor beta chains came from one sample sequenced in a study of T cell responses to AZD1222 COVID-19 vaccine. TCRdb's copy holds only in-frame clones and misses some; the assay was immunoSEQ multiplex PCR. Of some 250,000 clones in the sample, roughly 93% are singletons; the top ten hold roughly 0.6%. The source was peripheral blood, collected 28 days after the second AZD1222 dose. The receptors shown here come from an adult who received the AZD1222 COVID-19 vaccine.

V usage is TRBV30 and J usage is TRBJ1-6, with 8 bases fitting TRBD1. V shed 1 base, J shed 9 bases, and the junction held 2 bases outside the gene matches. Germline-derived CDR1 and CDR2 are GTSNPN and SVGIG (reference sequence). The CDR3 covers 13 residues. CDR3 residues: CAWSDRGSSPLHF. The CDR3 DNA sequence: TGTGCCTGGAGTGACAGGGGGAGTTCACCCCTCCACTTT.

V usage is TRBV27 and J usage is TRBJ1-2; D is uncertain. From germline, CDR1 is MNHEY and CDR2 SMNVEV (reference sequence). The CDR3 has 15 residues. V was pared by 8 bases and J by 4 bases, with 20 bases between. The DNA for the CDR3 is TGTGCCAGCCTTTTGGCCAAGCCCCAGATCTATGGCTACACCTTC. Translation: CASLLAKPQIYGYTF.

The chain carries TRBV5-1 and TRBJ1-2; 7 bases agree with TRBD1. Trimming took 3 bases from V and 3 from J; bases not matched to a gene: 11. The CDR3 contains 16 residues. Germline CDR1 SGHRS, CDR2 YFSETQ. CDR3 in DNA: TGCGCCAGCAGCTCCCCGGCAGGGGGTTTGGACTATGGCTACACCTTC. Amino acids: CASSSPAGGLDYGYTF.

The CDR3 protein is CASSLGGTDTQYF. The CDR3 nucleotides read TGCGCCAGCAGCTTGGGGGGCACAGATACGCAGTATTTT. The chain recombines TRBV5-1 with TRBJ2-3; the D is unclear. This CDR3 region has 13 residues. The V end was cut by 0 bases, the J end by 1 base, with 3 bases between. Germline V gene sequence: CDR1 SGHRS, CDR2 YFSETQ.

This chain uses TRBV28 with TRBJ2-6, with TRBD1 matching 8 bases. The germline V gene has CDR1 MDHEN and CDR2 SYDVKM. After removal of 5 bases from V and 0 bases from J, the junction contained 6 bases not matched to a gene. The CDR3 is 17 amino acids. CDR3 DNA sequence: TGTGCCAGCAGTCCACGACAGGGGCGCTCTGGGGCCAACGTCCTGACTTTC. Amino acids: CASSPRQGRSGANVLTF.

The chain uses TRBV9 and TRBJ1-4; 7 bases are shared with TRBD1. The CDR3 has 13 amino acids. The V segment lost 3 bases and the J segment 6 bases; nucleotides outside the gene matches: 2. Germline V gene sequence: CDR1 SGDLS, CDR2 YYNGEE. CDR3 protein: CASSAGTDEKLFF. The CDR3 DNA follows: TGTGCCAGCAGCGCCGGGACAGATGAAAAACTGTTTTTT.

The rearrangement joins TRBV4-1 to TRBJ1-3; D is uncertain. This CDR3 spans 16 amino acids. V lost 4 bases and J lost 1, with 14 bases in between. CDR1 is MGHRA, CDR2 YSYEKL, per germline. The CDR3 region is CASSRGRVFSGNTIYF. The CDR3 DNA reads as TGCGCCAGCAGCCGCGGCCGGGTTTTTTCTGGAAACACCATATATTTT.